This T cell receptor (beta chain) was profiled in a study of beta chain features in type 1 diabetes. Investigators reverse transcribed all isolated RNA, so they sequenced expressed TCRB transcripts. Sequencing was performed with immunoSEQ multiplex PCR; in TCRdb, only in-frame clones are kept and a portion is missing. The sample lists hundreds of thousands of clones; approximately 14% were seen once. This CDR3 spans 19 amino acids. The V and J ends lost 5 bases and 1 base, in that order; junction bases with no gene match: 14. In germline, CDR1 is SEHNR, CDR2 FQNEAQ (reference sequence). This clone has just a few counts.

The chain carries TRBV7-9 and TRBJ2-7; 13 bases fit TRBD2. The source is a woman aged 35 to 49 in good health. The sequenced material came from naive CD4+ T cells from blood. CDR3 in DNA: TGTGCCAGCAGCCCGGGGGGACTAGCGGGGCCACTCGGGTCCTACGAGCAGTACTTC. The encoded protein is CASSPGGLAGPLGSYEQYF.